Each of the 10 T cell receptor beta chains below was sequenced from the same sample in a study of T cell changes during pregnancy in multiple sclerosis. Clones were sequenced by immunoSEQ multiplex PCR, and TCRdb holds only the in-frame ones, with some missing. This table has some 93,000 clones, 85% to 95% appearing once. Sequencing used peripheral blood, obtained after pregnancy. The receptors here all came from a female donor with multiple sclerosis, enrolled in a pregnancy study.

The CDR3 DNA follows: TGTGCCAGTAGTGTGCTAGGAAAACAAGAGACCCAGTACTTC. It specifies CASSVLGKQETQYF. V gene TRBV19 combines with J gene TRBJ2-5, with D unresolved. The CDR3 spans 14 residues. Germline V gene lookup returns CDR1 LNHDA and CDR2 SQIVND (reference sequence). Trimming removed 5 bases from V and 2 bases from J, with 12 bases in between.

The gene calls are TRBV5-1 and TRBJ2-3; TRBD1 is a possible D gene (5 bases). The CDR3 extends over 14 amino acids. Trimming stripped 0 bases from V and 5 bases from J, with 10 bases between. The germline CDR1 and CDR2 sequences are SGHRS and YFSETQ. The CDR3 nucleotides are TGCGCCAGCAGCTTGGGCAGGGCTGGAGATACGCAGTATTTT. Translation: CASSLGRAGDTQYF.

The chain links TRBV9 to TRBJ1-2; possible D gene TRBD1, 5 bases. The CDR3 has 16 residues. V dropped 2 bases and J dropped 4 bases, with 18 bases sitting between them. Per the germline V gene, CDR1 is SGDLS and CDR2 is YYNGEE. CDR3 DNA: TGTGCCAGCAGCGTCGAGGCGGAACAGGCATCCTATGGCTACACCTTC. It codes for CASSVEAEQASYGYTF.

In nucleotides, the CDR3 is TGTGCCAGCAGCTTCTCGACAGGGGGCGGAGATACGCAGTATTTT. Translation gives CASSFSTGGGDTQYF. The genes are TRBV7-3 and TRBJ2-3, with 10 bases fitting TRBD1. Trimming cost V 3 bases and J 5 bases; bases outside gene matches: 5. Germline CDR1 is SGHTA and CDR2 is FQGTGA. The length of the CDR3 is 15 residues.

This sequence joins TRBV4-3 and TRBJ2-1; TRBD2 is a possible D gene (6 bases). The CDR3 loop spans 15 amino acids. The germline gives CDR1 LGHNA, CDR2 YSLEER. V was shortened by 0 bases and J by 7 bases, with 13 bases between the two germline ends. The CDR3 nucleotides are TGCGCCAGCAGCCAAGATAGCACTAGCTGGAATGAGCAGTTCTTC. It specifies CASSQDSTSWNEQFF.

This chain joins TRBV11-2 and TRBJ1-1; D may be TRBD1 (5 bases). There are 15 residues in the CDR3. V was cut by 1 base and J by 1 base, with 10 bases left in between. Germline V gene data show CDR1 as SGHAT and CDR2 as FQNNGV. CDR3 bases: TGTGCCAGCAGCTTAGGGCAGGGATCGAACACTGAAGCTTTCTTT. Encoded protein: CASSLGQGSNTEAFF.

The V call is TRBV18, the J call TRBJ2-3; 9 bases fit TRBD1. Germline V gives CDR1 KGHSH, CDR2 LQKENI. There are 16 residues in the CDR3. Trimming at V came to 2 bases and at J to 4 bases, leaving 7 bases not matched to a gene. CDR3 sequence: CASSPLTGGAADTQYF. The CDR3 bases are TGTGCCAGCTCACCATTAACAGGGGGCGCGGCAGATACGCAGTATTTT.

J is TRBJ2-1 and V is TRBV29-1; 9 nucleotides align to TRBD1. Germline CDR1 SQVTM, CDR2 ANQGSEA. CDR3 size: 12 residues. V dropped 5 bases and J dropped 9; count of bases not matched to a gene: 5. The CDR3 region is CSVRTGEIEQFF. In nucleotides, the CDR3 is TGCAGCGTTAGGACAGGGGAGATTGAGCAGTTCTTC.

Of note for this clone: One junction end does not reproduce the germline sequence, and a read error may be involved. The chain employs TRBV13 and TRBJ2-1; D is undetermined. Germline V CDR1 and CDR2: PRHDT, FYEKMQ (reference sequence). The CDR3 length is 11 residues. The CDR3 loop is CASSSNNEQFF. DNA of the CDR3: TGTGCCAGCAGCTCCAACAATGAGCAGTTCTTC.

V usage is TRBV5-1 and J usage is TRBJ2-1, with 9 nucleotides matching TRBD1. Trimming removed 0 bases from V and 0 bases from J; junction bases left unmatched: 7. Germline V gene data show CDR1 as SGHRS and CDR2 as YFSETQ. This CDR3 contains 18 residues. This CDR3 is CASSLVATGGSSYNEQFF. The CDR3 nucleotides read TGCGCCAGCAGCTTGGTTGCGACAGGGGGTAGCTCCTACAATGAGCAGTTCTTC.